This T cell receptor (beta chain) was observed in a study of blood T cell repertoires in COVID-19. On the study more broadly: Sources were T cells, B-cell-depleted T cells, or PBMCs; the material itself was cDNA or gDNA.

Source study methods: Estimates of nucleated cell counts were drawn from the amplification of reference gene primers. The repertoire was sequenced with immunoSEQ multiplex PCR; TCRdb's copy has only in-frame clones and lacks some. The V and J calls and clone size are taken from that table; D and trimming were inferred from the DNA. This sample carries about 110,000 clones, over 80% of them seen once, and the ten largest clones take around 0.77%. CDR3 size: 15 residues. The V gene's germline CDR1 is MNHNY and CDR2 SVGAGI (reference sequence). J lost 4 bases, V lost 2 bases, and 7 bases had no gene match.

This TCR was recovered from a woman in her 70s with acute or convalescent COVID-19. The rearrangement links TRBV6-6 to TRBJ1-2; TRBD1 aligns across 7 bases. Sequencing input: peripheral blood. The CDR3 is CASSYPQTGSYGYTF. CDR3 nucleotide sequence: TGTGCCAGCAGTTACCCCCAGACAGGGAGCTATGGCTACACCTTC.